This T cell receptor beta chain was observed in a study of blood T cell repertoires in COVID-19 (dated by TCRdb to between 2020 and 2021). Notes on the research overall: Collaborator samples came from the United States, Italy and Spain and covered acute and convalescent phases of COVID-19. The repertoires were made available in a free public database intended to serve as a resource for research on the immune response to SARS-CoV-2. Deeply sampled blood TCRbeta repertoires from subjects exposed to, actively infected with, or recovered from COVID-19 were included in the dataset. Where available, HLA class I and class II types were taken from metadata supplied by the sample provider and were not determined by assay-based typing. The sample metadata nearly always contained a de-identified subject ID, COVID-19 status, age in years and sex. The prospective study material was composed of cDNA or gDNA derived from T cells, B-cell-depleted T cells, or PBMCs. The samples were drawn from the first 160 participants of the ongoing ImmuneRACE study and from 1,254 subjects provided by 6 global collaborators.

TCRbeta CDR3 regions were amplified from genomic DNA using the immunoSEQ Assay, a bias-controlled multiplex PCR. For the original study's pipeline: The number of nucleated cells in each sample was estimated by amplification of reference gene primers within the assay. To quantify the absolute abundance of each unique TCRbeta CDR3 rearrangement, sequence reads were collapsed and filtered. For each sample, productive Simpson clonality was calculated as the square root of Simpson's diversity index over productive rearrangements. The source is immuneACCESS, and TCRdb retained only in-frame sequences with V and J called. Part of the clones is not carried over; for the studies checked, unresolved V genes explain less than half of this, and the remainder is unexplained. V and J calls and clone size are copied from that table; D and trimming were computed from the DNA. A total of 350,000 to 400,000 clones appear in this sample, 88% of them only once. About 1.2% of the sample lies in the top ten.

In regard to this clone: Its antigen remains undetermined. No qualities accompany the bases; no much larger clone lies one base away.

Enrolling through a virtual design, the prospective study's participants ranged in age from about 18 to 89 years and lived across roughly 24 United States geographic areas. In the prospective study, participants were assigned to cohorts based on the clinical history participants reported in a screening survey and a study questionnaire. For ImmuneRACE Cohort 3, a participant was defined as recovered based on two consecutive negative NP/OP PCR tests, clearance by a healthcare professional, or resolution of symptoms. Mobile phlebotomists in the prospective study collected whole blood, serum and a nasopharyngeal or oropharyngeal swab from every participant. Over an approximately 2-month period, participants in the prospective study had the option of providing additional blood draws and questionnaires. Prospective study blood samples were shipped either frozen or at room temperature before DNA extraction.

Taken from the germline V gene (reference sequence), the CDR1 and CDR2 loops are GTSNPN and SVGIG. At the junction V is shortened by 2 bases and J by 1 base, with 11 bases in between. From its cysteine to its phenylalanine, the CDR3 spans 14 amino acids. Only the CDR3 DNA stays, 42 bases, in frame from base 1. Beyond this particular receptor, the publication reports: The amount of clinical and demographic metadata varied by source and participant and was provided uncurated.

The source of this sequence is a woman under 30 who had recovered from COVID-19. Sequencing input: PBMCs or T cells enriched from blood (not recorded which). This sequence uses TRBV30 and TRBJ1-2; the D gene is perhaps TRBD1, on 5 matching bases. The CDR3 loop reads CAWSSDTFNYGYTF. The base sequence is TGTGCCTGGAGTTCGGACACTTTTAACTATGGCTACACCTTC.